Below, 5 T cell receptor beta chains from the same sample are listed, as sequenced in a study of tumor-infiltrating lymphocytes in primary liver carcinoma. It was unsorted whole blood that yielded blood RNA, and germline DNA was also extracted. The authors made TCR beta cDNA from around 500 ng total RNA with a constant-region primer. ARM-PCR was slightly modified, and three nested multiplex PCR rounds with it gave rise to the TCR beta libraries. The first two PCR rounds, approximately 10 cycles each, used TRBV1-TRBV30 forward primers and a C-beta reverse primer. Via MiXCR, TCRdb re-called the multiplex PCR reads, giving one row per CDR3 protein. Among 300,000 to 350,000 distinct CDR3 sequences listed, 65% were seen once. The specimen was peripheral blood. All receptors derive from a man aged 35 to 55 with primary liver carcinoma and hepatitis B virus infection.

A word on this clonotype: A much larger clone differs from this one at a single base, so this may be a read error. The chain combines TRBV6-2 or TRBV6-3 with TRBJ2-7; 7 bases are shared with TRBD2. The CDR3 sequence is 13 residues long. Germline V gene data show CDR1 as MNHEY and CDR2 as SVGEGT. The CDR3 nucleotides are TGTGCCAGCCGGGCTAGCGGATCCTGCGAGCAGTACTTC. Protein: CASRASGSCEQYF.

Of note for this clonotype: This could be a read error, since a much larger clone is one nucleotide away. The CDR3 nucleotides are TGTGCCAGCAATCTAATGGGACAACACACGGGTTCGGTCGTAGATACGCAGTATTTT. Its translation is CASNLMGQHTGSVVDTQYF. V usage is TRBV6-2 or TRBV6-3 and J usage is TRBJ2-3; D is possibly TRBD1 (6 bases). Germline V gene data show CDR1 as MNHEY and CDR2 as SVGEGT. The V and J ends lost 7 bases and 5 bases respectively, with 31 bases between them. The CDR3 spans 19 residues.

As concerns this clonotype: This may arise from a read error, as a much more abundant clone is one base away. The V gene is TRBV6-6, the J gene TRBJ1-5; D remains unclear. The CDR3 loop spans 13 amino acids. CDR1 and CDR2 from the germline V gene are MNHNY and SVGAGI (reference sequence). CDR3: CVSSLPSNQPQHF. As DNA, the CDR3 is TGTGTCAGCAGTCTGCCTAGCAATCAGCCCCAGCATTTT.

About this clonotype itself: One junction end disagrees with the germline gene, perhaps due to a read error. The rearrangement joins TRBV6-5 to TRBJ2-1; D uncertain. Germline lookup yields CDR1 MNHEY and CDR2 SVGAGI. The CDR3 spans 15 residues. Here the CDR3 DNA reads TGTGCCAGCAGTCGAAGCGCAAGCCCCTACATTGAGCAGTTCTTT. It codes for CASSRSASPYIEQFF.

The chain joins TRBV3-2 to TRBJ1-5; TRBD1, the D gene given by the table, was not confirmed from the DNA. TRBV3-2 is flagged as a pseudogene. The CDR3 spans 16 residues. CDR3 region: CASSQGRAGRNQPQHF. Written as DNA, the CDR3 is TGTGCCAGCAGCCAAGGTCGGGCGGGGAGAAATCAGCCCCAGCATTTT.